This T cell receptor (beta chain) was captured in a study of cytomegalovirus exposure and HLA in healthy donors. Study-wide results and caveats: An analysis that was carried out later associated 15,000 to 20,000 TCR beta sequences with HLA alleles at 0.05 false discovery rate.

As regards this clone: What it binds is unknown.

It was with 60 Vbeta and 13 Jbeta primers that the PCR ran. Method: immunoSEQ multiplex PCR; TCRdb's copy keeps in-frame clones and lacks some. This sample has 120,000 to 150,000 clones; more than 60% occur once, and the top ten carry about an eighth. The germline gives CDR1 LNHDA, CDR2 SQIVND (reference sequence). This CDR3 is built from 13 residues. The V end was cut by 6 bases, the J end by 0 bases, with 8 bases between. This rearrangement joins TRBV19 to TRBJ1-2; D is uncertain. The sequencing input was PBMCs. The sequence came from a man between 35 and 55 years old in good health and CMV-seropositive. The CDR3, as DNA: TGTGCCAGTAGGGCAGATTCTAACTATGGCTACACCTTC. Its protein is CASRADSNYGYTF.